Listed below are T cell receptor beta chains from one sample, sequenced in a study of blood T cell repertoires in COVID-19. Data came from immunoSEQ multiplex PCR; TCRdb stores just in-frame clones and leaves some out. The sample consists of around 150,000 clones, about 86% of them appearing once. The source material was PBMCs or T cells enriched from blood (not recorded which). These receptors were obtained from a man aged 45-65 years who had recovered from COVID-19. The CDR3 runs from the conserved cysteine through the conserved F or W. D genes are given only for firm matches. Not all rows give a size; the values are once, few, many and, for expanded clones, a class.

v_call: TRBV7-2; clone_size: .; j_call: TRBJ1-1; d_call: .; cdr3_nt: TGTGCCAGCAGCTCTGAGGTCCACACTGAAGCTTTCTTT; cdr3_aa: CASSSEVHTEAFF
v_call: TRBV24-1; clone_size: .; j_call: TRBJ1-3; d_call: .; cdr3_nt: TGTGCCACCAGTGATTTTTACCCTGACAGGCCATTACACATCGGAAACACCATATATTTT; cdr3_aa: CATSDFYPDRPLHIGNTIYF
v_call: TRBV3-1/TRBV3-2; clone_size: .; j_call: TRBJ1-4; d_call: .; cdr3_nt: TGTGCCAGCAGCCAGGCCGGGACACTGTCGAAAAAACTGTTTTTT; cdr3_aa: CASSQAGTLSKKLFF
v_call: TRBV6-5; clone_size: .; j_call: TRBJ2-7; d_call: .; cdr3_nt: TGTGCCAGCATCAGGGCGCCAGGCTCGGGCGAGCAGTACTTC; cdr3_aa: CASIRAPGSGEQYF
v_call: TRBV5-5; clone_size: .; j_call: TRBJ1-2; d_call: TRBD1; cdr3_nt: TGTGCCAGCAGTAACAGGGGGCGCATAGATGGCTACACCTTC; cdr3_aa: CASSNRGRIDGYTF
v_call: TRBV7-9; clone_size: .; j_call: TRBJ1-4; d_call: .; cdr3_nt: TGTGCCAGCAGCCCGCTAGCTTCATATGAAAAACTGTTTTTT; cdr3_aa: CASSPLASYEKLFF
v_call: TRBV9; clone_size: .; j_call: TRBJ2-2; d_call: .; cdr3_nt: TGTGCCAGCAGCGCCGTACATGGCACCGGGGAGCTGTTTTTT; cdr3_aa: CASSAVHGTGELFF
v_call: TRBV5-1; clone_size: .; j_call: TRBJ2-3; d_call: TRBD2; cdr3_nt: TGCGCCAGCAGCCCCAGGGGACTAGCGGGGGCGCGTAGCACAGATACGCAGTATTTT; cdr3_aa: CASSPRGLAGARSTDTQYF
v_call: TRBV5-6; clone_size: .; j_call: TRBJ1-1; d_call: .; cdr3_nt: TGTGCCAGCAGCTTACAGGGCTTGCGGACTGAAGCTTTCTTT; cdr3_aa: CASSLQGLRTEAFF
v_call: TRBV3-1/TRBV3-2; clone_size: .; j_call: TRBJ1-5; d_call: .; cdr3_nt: TGTGCCAGCAGCCGCTCAGGGGATCAGCCCCAGCATTTT; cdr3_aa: CASSRSGDQPQHF
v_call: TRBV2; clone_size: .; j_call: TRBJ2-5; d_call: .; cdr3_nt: TGTGCCACCTCTAGAGAAGGGGGTGGGGGAGAGACCCAGTACTTC; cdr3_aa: CATSREGGGGETQYF
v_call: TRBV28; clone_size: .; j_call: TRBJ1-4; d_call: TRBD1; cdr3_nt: TGTGCCAGCAGTTTACTCCGGGACAGGGCCGGGGGTGAAAAACTGTTTTTT; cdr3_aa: CASSLLRDRAGGEKLFF
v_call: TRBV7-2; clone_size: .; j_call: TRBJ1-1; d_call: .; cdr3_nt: TGTGCCAGCAGCTCAAGCGGACCTGAAGCTTTCTTT; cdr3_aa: CASSSSGPEAFF
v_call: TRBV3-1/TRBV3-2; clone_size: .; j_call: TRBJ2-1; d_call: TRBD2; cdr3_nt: TGTGCCAGCAGCCAGCTGGGGGGGGGACTACGATCCTACAATGAGCAGTTCTTC; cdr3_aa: CASSQLGGGLRSYNEQFF
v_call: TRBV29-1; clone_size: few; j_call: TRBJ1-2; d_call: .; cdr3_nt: TGCAGCGTTGTTCTGAGTGATGGCTACACCTTC; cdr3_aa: CSVVLSDGYTF
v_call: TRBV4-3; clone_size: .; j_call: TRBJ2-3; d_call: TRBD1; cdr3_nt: TGCGCCAGCAGCCAAGAATGGCTATCGACAGGGTTGTTGGCAGATACGCAGTATTTT; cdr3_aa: CASSQEWLSTGLLADTQYF
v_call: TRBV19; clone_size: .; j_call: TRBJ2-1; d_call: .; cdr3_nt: TGTGCCAGTAGTATGCCAGGGTGGAATGAGCAGTTCTTC; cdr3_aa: CASSMPGWNEQFF
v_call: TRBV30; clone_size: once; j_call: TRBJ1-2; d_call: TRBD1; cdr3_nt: TGTGCCTGGACCCTTACTGGGACAGGGAGGTATGGCTACACCTTC; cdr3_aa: CAWTLTGTGRYGYTF
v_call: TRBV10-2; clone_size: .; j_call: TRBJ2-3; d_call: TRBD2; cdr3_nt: TGCGCCAGCGGGGGACTAATCGGCACAGATACGCAGTATTTT; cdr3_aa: CASGGLIGTDTQYF
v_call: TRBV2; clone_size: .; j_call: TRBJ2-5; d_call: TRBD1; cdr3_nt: TGTGCCAGCGGAAGGACAGGGTGGGGAGAGACCCAGTACTTC; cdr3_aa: CASGRTGWGETQYF
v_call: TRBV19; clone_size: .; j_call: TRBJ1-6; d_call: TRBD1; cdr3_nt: TGTGCCAGTAGTATGCCGGACAGGAATAATTCACCCCTCCACTTT; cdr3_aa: CASSMPDRNNSPLHF
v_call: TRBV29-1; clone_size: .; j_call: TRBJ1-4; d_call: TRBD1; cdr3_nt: TGCAGCGTCGCAGGGACAGGGGGAAAAACTAATGAAAAACTGTTTTTT; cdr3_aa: CSVAGTGGKTNEKLFF
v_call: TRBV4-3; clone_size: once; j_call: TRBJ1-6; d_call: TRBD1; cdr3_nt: TGCGCCAGCAGCCAAGAGCAGGGGGTTTCTTCACCCCTCCACTTT; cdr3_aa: CASSQEQGVSSPLHF
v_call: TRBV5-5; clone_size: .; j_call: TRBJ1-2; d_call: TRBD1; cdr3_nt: TGTGCCAGCAGCTTAGAACCGGGACAGGGGTACGGCTACACCTTC; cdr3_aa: CASSLEPGQGYGYTF
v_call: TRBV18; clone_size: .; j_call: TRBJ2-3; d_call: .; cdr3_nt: TGTGCCAGCTCAGGTTTCTATTCACGAGGGACAGATACGCAGTATTTT; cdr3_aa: CASSGFYSRGTDTQYF
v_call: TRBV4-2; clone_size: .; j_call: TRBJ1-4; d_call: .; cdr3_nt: TGTGCCAGCAGCCAAGGCGCAGGGGAATTTGAAAAACTGTTTTTT; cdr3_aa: CASSQGAGEFEKLFF
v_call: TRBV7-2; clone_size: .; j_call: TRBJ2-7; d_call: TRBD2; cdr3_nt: TGTGCCAGTAACCTAGCGGGTACCTACGAGCAGTACTTC; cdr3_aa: CASNLAGTYEQYF
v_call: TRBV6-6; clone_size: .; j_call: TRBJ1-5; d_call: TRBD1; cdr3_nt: TGTGCCAGCAGTTACTCAGACAGGGCCGGGTCTCAGCCCCAGCATTTT; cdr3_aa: CASSYSDRAGSQPQHF
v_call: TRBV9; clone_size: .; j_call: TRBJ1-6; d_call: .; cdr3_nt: TGTGCCAGCAGCGGGGAGGAGGCCGGCACAAATTCACCCCTCCACTTT; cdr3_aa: CASSGEEAGTNSPLHF
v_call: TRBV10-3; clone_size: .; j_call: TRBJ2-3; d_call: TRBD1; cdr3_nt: TGTGCCATCAGTGAGCCAGTCAGGGGGCAAGATACGCAGTATTTT; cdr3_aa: CAISEPVRGQDTQYF
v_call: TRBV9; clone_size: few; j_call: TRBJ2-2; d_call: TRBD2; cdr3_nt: TGTGCCAGCAGCCCCTCGGGACTAGCTGGCACCGGGGAGCTGTTTTTT; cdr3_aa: CASSPSGLAGTGELFF
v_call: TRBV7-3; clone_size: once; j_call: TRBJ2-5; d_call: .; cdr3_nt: TGTGCCAGCAGCTTAACAAGGGGTCCGCAAGAGACCCAGTACTTC; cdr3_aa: CASSLTRGPQETQYF
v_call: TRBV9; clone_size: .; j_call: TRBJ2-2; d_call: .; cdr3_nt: TGTGCCAGCAGCGTAGGGATGGGGGCAGATAACACCGGGGAGCTGTTTTTT; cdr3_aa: CASSVGMGADNTGELFF
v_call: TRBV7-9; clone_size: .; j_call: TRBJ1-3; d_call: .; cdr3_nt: TGTGCCAGCAGCTTACGGGGACGGGACTTAAACACCATATATTTT; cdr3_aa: CASSLRGRDLNTIYF
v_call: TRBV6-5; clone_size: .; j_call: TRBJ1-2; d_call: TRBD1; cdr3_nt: TGTGCCAGCAGGAAAGCTGGGACAGGCCGTGGCTACACCTTC; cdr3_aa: CASRKAGTGRGYTF
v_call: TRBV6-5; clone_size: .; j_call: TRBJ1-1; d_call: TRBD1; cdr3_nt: TGTGCCAGCATCTCGGCCGGGACAGTGACCACTGAAGCTTTCTTT; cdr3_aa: CASISAGTVTTEAFF
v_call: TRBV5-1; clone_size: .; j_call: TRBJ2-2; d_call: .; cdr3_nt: TGCGCCAGCAGCTGGACAGTAACCGGGGAGCTGTTTTTT; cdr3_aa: CASSWTVTGELFF
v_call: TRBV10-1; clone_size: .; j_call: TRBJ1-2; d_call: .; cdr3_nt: TGCGCCAGCAGTGATGAGACAACAGGAGCCCACTATGGCTACACCTTC; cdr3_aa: CASSDETTGAHYGYTF
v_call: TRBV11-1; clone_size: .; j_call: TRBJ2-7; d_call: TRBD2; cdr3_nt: TGTGCCAGCAGCCTCCGGACTAGCAGAGACTACGAGCAGTACTTC; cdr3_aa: CASSLRTSRDYEQYF
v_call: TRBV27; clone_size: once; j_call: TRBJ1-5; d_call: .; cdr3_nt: TGTGCCAGCAGTTTACCAGAGGTACAGCCCCAGCATTTT; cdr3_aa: CASSLPEVQPQHF
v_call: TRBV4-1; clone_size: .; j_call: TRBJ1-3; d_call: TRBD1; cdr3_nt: TGCGCCAGCAGCCCAAAGGCGGGACAGGCCTCCTCTGGAAACACCATATATTTT; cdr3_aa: CASSPKAGQASSGNTIYF
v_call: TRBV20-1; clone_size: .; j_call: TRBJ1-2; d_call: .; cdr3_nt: TGCAGTGCGAGCCGGGTTTATGGCTACACCTTC; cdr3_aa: CSASRVYGYTF
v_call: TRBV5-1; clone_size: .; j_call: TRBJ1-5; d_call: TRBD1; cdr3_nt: TGCGCCAGCAGCCCGAGGACAGGGGATAATCAGCCCCAGCATTTT; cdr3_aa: CASSPRTGDNQPQHF
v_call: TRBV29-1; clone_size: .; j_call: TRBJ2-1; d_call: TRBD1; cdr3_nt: TGCAGCGATCGACCCGGGACAGGCTCCTACAATGAGCAGTTCTTC; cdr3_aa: CSDRPGTGSYNEQFF
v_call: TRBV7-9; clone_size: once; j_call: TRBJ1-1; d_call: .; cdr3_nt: TGTGCCAGCAGCCCCGTACCGGTCAACACTGAAGCTTTCTTT; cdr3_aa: CASSPVPVNTEAFF
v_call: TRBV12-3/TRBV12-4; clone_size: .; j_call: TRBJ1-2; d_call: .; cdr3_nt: TGTGCCAGCAGTTTAACGGGAAGCGGTGGCTACACCTTC; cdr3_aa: CASSLTGSGGYTF
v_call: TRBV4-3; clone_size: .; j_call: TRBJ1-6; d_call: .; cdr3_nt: TGCGCCAGCAGCCAAGCGTGGGGGGATAATTCACCCCTCCACTTT; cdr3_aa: CASSQAWGDNSPLHF
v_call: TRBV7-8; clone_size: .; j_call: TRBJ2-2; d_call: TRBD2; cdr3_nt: TGTGCCAGCAGCTTAGCGGGTCGGGGGGTAACCGGGGAGCTGTTTTTT; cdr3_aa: CASSLAGRGVTGELFF
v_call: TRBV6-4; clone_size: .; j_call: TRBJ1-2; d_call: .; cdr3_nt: TGTGCCAGCAGCGCCGGACAGAAATATGGCTACACCTTC; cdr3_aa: CASSAGQKYGYTF
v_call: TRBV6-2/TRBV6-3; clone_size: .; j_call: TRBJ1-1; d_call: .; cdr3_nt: TGTGCCAGCAGTTACTCGATCTTTAGGGGGACGAACACTGAAGCTTTCTTT; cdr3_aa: CASSYSIFRGTNTEAFF
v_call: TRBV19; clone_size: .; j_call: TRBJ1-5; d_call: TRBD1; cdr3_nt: TGTGCCAGTAAAACGGTGACAGGGGGGATGCAGCCCCAGCATTTT; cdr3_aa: CASKTVTGGMQPQHF
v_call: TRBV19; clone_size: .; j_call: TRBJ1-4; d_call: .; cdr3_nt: TGTGCCAGTAATGAGGGTCGGACTAATGAAAAACTGTTTTTT; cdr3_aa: CASNEGRTNEKLFF
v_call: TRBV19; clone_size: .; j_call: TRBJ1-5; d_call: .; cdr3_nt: TGTGCCAGTAGTATAGCACGGGGTTATAGCAATCAGCCCCAGCATTTT; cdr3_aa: CASSIARGYSNQPQHF
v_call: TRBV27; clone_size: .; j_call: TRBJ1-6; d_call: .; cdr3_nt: TGTGCCAGCAGTTTTACGGGATCGGGACCCCTCCACTTT; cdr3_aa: CASSFTGSGPLHF
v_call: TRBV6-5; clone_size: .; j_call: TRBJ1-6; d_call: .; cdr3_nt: TGTGCCAGCAAGCCCCGGACACCCTATAATTCACCCCTCCACTTT; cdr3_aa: CASKPRTPYNSPLHF